Given below is one T cell receptor beta chain in context. Antigen unknown. The data were taken from a study of cytomegalovirus exposure and HLA in healthy donors. Study-wide results and limits: A link between a missense DCLRE1C variant and TCR beta V- and J-gene trimming emerged from a later analysis.

The PCR had 60 Vbeta and 13 Jbeta primers. Sequencing used immunoSEQ multiplex PCR; TCRdb keeps in-frame clones, though not all of them. The repertoire holds about 200,000 clones, with about four fifths as singletons. This receptor was obtained from a man aged 25 to 45 in good health and CMV-seronegative. Sequenced sample: PBMCs.

CDR3 sequence (DNA): TGCGCCAGCAGCCAAGCGGTACAGGGGAACACTGAAGCTTTCTTT. Amino acid sequence: CASSQAVQGNTEAFF. The chain has TRBV4-3 and TRBJ1-1; tentative D call: TRBD1 (6 bases). The CDR3 has 15 amino acids. V gave up 1 base and J gave up 1 base, with 10 bases separating them. The germline V gene has CDR1 LGHNA and CDR2 YSLEER.